Here is one TCR beta chain with its context. This clone was recorded once. It lacks a known antigen. The record has no base qualities; no much larger clone is one base away. The method was the immunoSEQ multiplex PCR assay. The table was pulled from immuneACCESS by TCRdb, which kept in-frame rearrangements only. Such tables lose some clones; where checked, under half of the loss comes from unresolved V genes, and the rest has no known cause. In this sample the table shows approximately 95,000 clones, roughly 80% of which occur a single time. The biggest ten clones account for 3% to 4% of the sample. CDR1 is given as SGDLS and CDR2 as YYNGEE, both from the germline V gene. Its CDR3 holds 15 amino acids, cysteine through phenylalanine. Just CDR3 DNA is preserved here, 45 bases in frame from base 1. V loses 0 bases of germline sequence and J loses 2 bases, and the interval between the two ends is 11 bases.

The entry originates in a study of radiotherapy plus CTLA-4 blockade in lung cancer (dated by TCRdb to 2016 to 2019). For context, the study as a whole: Among enrolled patients, about 19% had an objective response and approximately 30% reached disease control.

In this study, focal radiation therapy paired with CTLA-4 blockade (ipilimumab) was tested in patients who had chemo-refractory metastatic non-small-cell lung cancer. Study-wide conclusions, independent of this receptor: After treatment with radiotherapy and ipilimumab, TCR clones that originated in tumors expanded in peripheral blood. The strongest predictors of response, as reported, were early dynamic changes in blood T cell clones along with a rise in serum interferon-beta after radiation.

The specimen comprised peripheral blood, sampled from a patient treated with radiotherapy plus ipilimumab. The chain couples TRBV9 to TRBJ1-2; 6 matching bases give a weak D call of TRBD1. The source is a human donor with non-small cell lung cancer who had a partial response to radiotherapy plus ipilimumab. The CDR3 has the sequence CASSVEAGANYGYTF. The DNA is as follows: TGTGCCAGCAGCGTAGAGGCAGGGGCCAACTATGGCTACACCTTC.